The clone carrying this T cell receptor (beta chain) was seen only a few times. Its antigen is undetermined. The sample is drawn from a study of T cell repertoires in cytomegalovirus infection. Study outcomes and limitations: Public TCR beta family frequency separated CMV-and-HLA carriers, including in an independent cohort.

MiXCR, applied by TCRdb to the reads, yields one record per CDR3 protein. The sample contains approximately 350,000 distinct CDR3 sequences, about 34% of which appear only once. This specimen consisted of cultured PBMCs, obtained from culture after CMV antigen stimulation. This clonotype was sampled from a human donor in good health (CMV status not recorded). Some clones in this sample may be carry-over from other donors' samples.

The CDR3 sequence is CASSPQGRRTEAFF. Here the CDR3 DNA reads TGTGCCAGCAGTCCCCAGGGGCGACGGACTGAAGCTTTCTTT. V and J are TRBV12-3 or TRBV12-4 and TRBJ1-1; D might be TRBD1 (6 bases). The CDR3 totals 14 residues. V shed 5 bases and J shed 5 bases, with 15 bases lying between them.